This T cell receptor (beta chain) emerged from a study of blood T cell repertoires in COVID-19. Per germline, CDR1 SGDLS and CDR2 YYNGEE. J was trimmed by 4 bases and V by 0 bases; bases with no gene match: 8. CDR3 size: 16 residues. Original handling: Counts of nucleated cells, estimated from reference gene primer amplification, were obtained. The protocol was immunoSEQ multiplex PCR, while the TCRdb copy is restricted to in-frame clones and leaves out a portion. The V and J calls and clone size come from that table; D and trimming were worked out from the DNA. The sample has 93,000 or so clones; approximately 89% are singletons.

Sequenced: peripheral blood. The TCR sequence derives from an elderly woman in a cohort sampled during active COVID-19. This chain links TRBV9 with TRBJ2-3; 7 bases are shared with TRBD2. The CDR3 here is CASSVEAGRGPDTQYF. Here the CDR3 DNA reads TGTGCCAGCAGCGTAGAGGCAGGGAGGGGTCCAGATACGCAGTATTTT.